The 17 T cell receptor beta chains presented below share a single source sample, sequenced in a study of T cell changes during pregnancy in multiple sclerosis. Data came from immunoSEQ multiplex PCR; TCRdb stores just in-frame clones and leaves some out. Of some 29,000 clones in the sample, approximately 91% were seen once. Specimen: CD4+ T cells from peripheral blood mononuclear cells, collected in the first trimester of pregnancy. The receptor source for this set is a female donor in good health, enrolled as a control in a pregnancy study.

The rearrangement uses TRBV29-1 and TRBJ1-1; D may be TRBD1 (5 bases). V was pared by 6 bases and J by 0 bases, with 14 bases between. CDR1 is SQVTM, CDR2 ANQGSEA, per germline. The CDR3 consists of 14 residues. The CDR3 sequence is CSVEGRVMNTEAFF. The CDR3 DNA sequence: TGCAGCGTGGAGGGACGGGTAATGAACACTGAAGCTTTCTTT.

V usage is TRBV5-1 and J usage is TRBJ2-3, with 9 bases aligning to TRBD2. CDR3 length: 15 amino acids. Germline lookup yields CDR1 SGHRS and CDR2 YFSETQ. V shed 2 bases and J 2 bases; nucleotides not matched to a gene: 3. The CDR3 nucleotides read TGCGCCAGCAGCTTTAGCGGGGGATTCACAGATACGCAGTATTTT. Translating it yields CASSFSGGFTDTQYF. Using reference TRBV5-1 and TRBJ2-3 for the parts outside the CDR3, the full variable domain is KAGVTQTPRYLIKTRGQQVTLSCSPISGHRSVSWYQQTPGQGLQFLFEYFSETQRNKGNFPGRFSGRQFSNSRSEMNVSTLELGDSALYLCASSFSGGFTDTQYFGPGTRLTVL.

The chain joins TRBV20-1 to TRBJ2-7; D call uncertain. CDR3 length equals 11 residues. Germline CDR1 reads DFQATT; CDR2 reads SNEGSKA (reference sequence). V lost 1 base and J lost 5, with 6 bases in between. The CDR3 nucleotides are TGCAGTGCTAGAGGAGGCGACGAGCAGTACTTC. Translated: CSARGGDEQYF.

V and J are TRBV25-1 and TRBJ1-6; D gene unclear. This CDR3 has 13 residues. Germline CDR1 is MGHDK and CDR2 is SYGVNS. With 7 bases removed from V and 10 bases from J, the gap between germline ends came to 14 bases. CDR3 sequence reads: CASKSGEGSPLHF. CDR3 DNA sequence: TGTGCCAGCAAATCCGGGGAAGGATCACCCCTCCACTTT.

The chain carries TRBV30 and TRBJ1-3; D may be TRBD1 (5 bases). V lost 0 bases to trimming and J lost 0 bases, with 18 bases between them. The CDR3 loop spans 18 amino acids. Germline assignment: CDR1 GTSNPN and CDR2 SVGIG (reference sequence). The DNA for the CDR3 is TGTGCCTGGAGTGTAAAGGGGATCGGGGGGTCCTCTGGAAACACCATATATTTT. Protein: CAWSVKGIGGSSGNTIYF.

This clone was seen just once. This chain links TRBV27 with TRBJ1-1; D is unclear. The CDR3 is 18 residues long. V was trimmed by 3 bases and J by 6 bases, leaving 26 bases between them. The germline CDR1 and CDR2 sequences are MNHEY and SMNVEV (reference sequence). DNA for the CDR3: TGTGCCAGCAGTTTCCTTCCCGCCAACGAGGGCCGAGACCCTGAAGCTTTCTTT. Amino acids: CASSFLPANEGRDPEAFF.

This chain connects TRBV5-1 to TRBJ2-7; 8 bases agree with TRBD2. CDR1 and CDR2 from the germline V gene are SGHRS and YFSETQ. After removal of 4 bases from V and 2 bases from J, the junction contained 8 bases not matched to a gene. CDR3 length: 15 residues. The CDR3 loop reads CASSPLSGSTYEQYF. DNA for the CDR3: TGCGCCAGCAGCCCCCTCAGCGGGAGTACCTACGAGCAGTACTTC. Variable domain in full (rest from reference TRBV5-1 and TRBJ2-7): KAGVTQTPRYLIKTRGQQVTLSCSPISGHRSVSWYQQTPGQGLQFLFEYFSETQRNKGNFPGRFSGRQFSNSRSEMNVSTLELGDSALYLCASSPLSGSTYEQYFGPGTRLTVT.

The genes are TRBV5-4 and TRBJ2-1; 8 nucleotides align to TRBD1. CDR3 length equals 17 residues. The V and J ends lost 0 bases and 4 bases, in that order; junction bases with no gene match: 9. The germline V gene encodes CDR1 SGHNT and CDR2 YYREEE (reference sequence). The CDR3 region has the DNA TGTGCCAGCAGCTTGGGGGTTTCCGGGACAGGTTACAATGAGCAGTTCTTC. Protein sequence: CASSLGVSGTGYNEQFF.

The gene calls are TRBV7-2 and TRBJ2-5; a possible D gene is TRBD2 (6 bases). V was clipped by 8 bases and J by 5 bases, with 12 bases between them. From germline, CDR1 is SGHTA and CDR2 FQGNSA. CDR3 length equals 12 residues. DNA of the CDR3: TGTGCCAGCCAGGGAGGAGGGGAGACCCAGTACTTC. Translation: CASQGGGETQYF.

This sequence joins TRBV4-2 and TRBJ2-5, with D tentatively TRBD2 (5 bases). In germline, CDR1 is LGHNA, CDR2 YNFKEQ. The V end was cut by 0 bases, the J end by 1 base, with 9 bases between. The CDR3 is 15 amino acids. The CDR3 nucleotides are TGTGCCAGCAGCCAAGAGTCTAGCAGCCAAGAGACCCAGTACTTC. It translates to CASSQESSSQETQYF.

The chain recombines TRBV2 with TRBJ2-7; 12 nucleotides agree with TRBD1. Germline V gives CDR1 SNHLY, CDR2 FYNNEI. V lost 6 bases, J lost 5 bases, and 11 bases stayed unmatched. The CDR3 length is 16 residues. CDR3 nucleotides: TGTGCCAGCAGACCCGGGACAGGGGGCGCCGGGCACGAGCAGTACTTC. The encoded protein is CASRPGTGGAGHEQYF.

The chain couples TRBV12-5 to TRBJ2-2; 7 bases line up with TRBD1. The CDR3 spans 16 residues. Germline lookup yields CDR1 LGHNT and CDR2 FRNRAP. The V and J ends lost 0 bases and 6 bases, in that order; junction bases with no gene match: 7. The CDR3 spells CASGLVETGKAGELFF. CDR3 in DNA: TGTGCTAGTGGTTTGGTGGAGACAGGGAAAGCCGGGGAGCTGTTTTTT.

The CDR3 DNA reads as TGTGCCTGGAAACAGGGAACTAATGAAAAACTGTTTTTT. Translation gives CAWKQGTNEKLFF. The rearrangement joins TRBV30 to TRBJ1-4; a possible D gene is TRBD1 (6 bases). Germline lookup yields CDR1 GTSNPN and CDR2 SVGIG (reference sequence). Trimming took off 4 bases at V and 1 base at J, with 7 bases between the two ends. This CDR3 is built from 13 residues.

This sequence joins TRBV7-2 and TRBJ2-7; D might be TRBD2 (6 bases). The V end was cut by 2 bases, the J end by 3 bases, with 11 bases between. CDR1 and CDR2 (germline): SGHTA, FQGNSA. The CDR3 is 14 residues long. The CDR3 region has the DNA TGTGCCAGCAGCTTAACGGGGGAGAGCTACGAGCAGTACTTC. It translates to CASSLTGESYEQYF.

The J gene is TRBJ1-4, the V gene TRBV4-2; D is possibly TRBD1 (6 bases). The CDR3 runs to 16 residues. Germline V gene lookup returns CDR1 LGHNA and CDR2 YNFKEQ. V dropped 0 bases and J dropped 7 bases, with 15 bases sitting between them. The CDR3 loop reads CASSQDLRGEGEKLFF. CDR3 in DNA: TGTGCCAGCAGCCAAGATCTCAGGGGCGAAGGTGAAAAACTGTTTTTT.

This chain uses TRBV5-6 with TRBJ2-5; 9 bases match TRBD2. Trimming at V came to 1 base and at J to 4 bases, leaving 5 bases not matched to a gene. CDR1 SGHDT and CDR2 YYEEEE come from the germline V gene. The CDR3 runs 15 residues. The CDR3 loop is CASSLMREGGETQYF. CDR3 sequence (DNA): TGTGCCAGCAGCTTGATGCGGGAGGGCGGAGAGACCCAGTACTTC.

The V gene is TRBV6-1, the J gene TRBJ2-2, with D hard to call. The CDR3 totals 15 residues. V dropped 8 bases and J dropped 1 base, with 14 bases sitting between them. Germline loops: CDR1 MNHNS, CDR2 SASEGT. In DNA form, the CDR3 reads TGTGCCAGCCGGTCGTCAGAGGTGAACACCGGGGAGCTGTTTTTT. Translated, it gives CASRSSEVNTGELFF.